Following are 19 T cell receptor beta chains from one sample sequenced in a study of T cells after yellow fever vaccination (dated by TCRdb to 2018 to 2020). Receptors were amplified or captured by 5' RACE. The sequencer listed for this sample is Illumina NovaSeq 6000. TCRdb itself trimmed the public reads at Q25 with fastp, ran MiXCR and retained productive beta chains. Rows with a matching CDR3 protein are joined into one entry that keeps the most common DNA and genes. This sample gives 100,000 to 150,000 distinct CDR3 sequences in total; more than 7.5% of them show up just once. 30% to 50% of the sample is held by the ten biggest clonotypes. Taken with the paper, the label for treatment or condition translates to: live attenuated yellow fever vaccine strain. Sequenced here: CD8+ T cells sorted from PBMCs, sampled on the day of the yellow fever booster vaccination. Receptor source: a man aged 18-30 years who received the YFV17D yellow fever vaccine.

DNA of the CDR3: TGCGCCAGCAGCTTGAAAGTTTCGACGGGGGCTTTCTTT. Its protein is CASSLKVSTGAFF. The chain couples TRBV5-1 to TRBJ1-1, with D unclear. CDR3 size: 13 residues. V lost 1 base, J lost 11 bases, and 15 bases lay in between. CDR1 SGHRS and CDR2 YFSETQ come from the germline V gene. The whole variable domain, filled in from reference TRBV5-1 and TRBJ1-1, reads KAGVTQTPRYLIKTRGQQVTLSCSPISGHRSVSWYQQTPGQGLQFLFEYFSETQRNKGNFPGRFSGRQFSNSRSEMNVSTLELGDSALYLCASSLKVSTGAFFGQGTRLTVV.

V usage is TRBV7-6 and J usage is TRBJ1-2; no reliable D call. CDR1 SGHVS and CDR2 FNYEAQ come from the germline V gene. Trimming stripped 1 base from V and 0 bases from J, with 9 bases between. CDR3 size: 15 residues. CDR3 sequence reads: CASSLEVGPNYGYTF. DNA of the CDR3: TGTGCCAGCAGCTTAGAGGTTGGTCCTAACTATGGCTACACCTTC.

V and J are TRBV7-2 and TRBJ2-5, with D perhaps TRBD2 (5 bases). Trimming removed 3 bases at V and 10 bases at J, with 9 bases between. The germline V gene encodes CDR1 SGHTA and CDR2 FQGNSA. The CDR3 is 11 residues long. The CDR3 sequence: CASSFRRVQYF. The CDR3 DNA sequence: TGTGCCAGCAGCTTTCGGCGGGTCCAGTACTTC.

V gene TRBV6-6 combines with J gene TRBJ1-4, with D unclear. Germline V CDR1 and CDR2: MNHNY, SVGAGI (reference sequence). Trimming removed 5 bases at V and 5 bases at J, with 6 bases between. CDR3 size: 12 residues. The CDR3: CASSLGNEKLFF. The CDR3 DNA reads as TGTGCCAGCAGTCTAGGGAATGAAAAACTGTTTTTT.

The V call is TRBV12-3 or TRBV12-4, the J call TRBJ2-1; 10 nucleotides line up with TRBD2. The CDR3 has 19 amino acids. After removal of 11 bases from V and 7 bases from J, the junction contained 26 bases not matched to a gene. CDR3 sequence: CAPKSGDTPSGGPGNEQFF. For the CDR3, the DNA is TGTGCCCCCAAATCAGGCGATACCCCTAGCGGGGGCCCCGGGAATGAGCAGTTCTTC.

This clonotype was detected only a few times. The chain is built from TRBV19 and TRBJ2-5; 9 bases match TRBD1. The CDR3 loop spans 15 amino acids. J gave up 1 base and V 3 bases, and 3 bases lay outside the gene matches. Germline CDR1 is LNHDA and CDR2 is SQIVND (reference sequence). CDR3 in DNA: TGTGCCAGTAGTATCGGGACAGGGACCCAAGAGACCCAGTACTTC. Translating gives CASSIGTGTQETQYF.

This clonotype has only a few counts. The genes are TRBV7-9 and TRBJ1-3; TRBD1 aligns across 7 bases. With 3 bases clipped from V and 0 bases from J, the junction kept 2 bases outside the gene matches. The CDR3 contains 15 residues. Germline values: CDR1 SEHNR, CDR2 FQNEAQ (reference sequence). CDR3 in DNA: TGTGCCAGCAGCTTTACAGGGGACTCTGGAAACACCATATATTTT. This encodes CASSFTGDSGNTIYF.

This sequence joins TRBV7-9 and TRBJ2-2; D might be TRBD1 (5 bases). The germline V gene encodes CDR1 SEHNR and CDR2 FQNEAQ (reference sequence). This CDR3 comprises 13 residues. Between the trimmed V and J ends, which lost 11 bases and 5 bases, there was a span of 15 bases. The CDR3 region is CALSVGRTGELFF. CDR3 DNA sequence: TGTGCCCTTTCTGTGGGGCGGACCGGGGAGCTGTTTTTT. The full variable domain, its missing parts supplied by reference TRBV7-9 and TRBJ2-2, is DTGVSQNPRHKITKRGQNVTFRCDPISEHNRLYWYRQTLGQGPEFLTYFQNEAQLEKSRLLSDRFSAERPKGSFSTLEIQRTEQGDSAMYLCALSVGRTGELFFGEGSRLTVL.

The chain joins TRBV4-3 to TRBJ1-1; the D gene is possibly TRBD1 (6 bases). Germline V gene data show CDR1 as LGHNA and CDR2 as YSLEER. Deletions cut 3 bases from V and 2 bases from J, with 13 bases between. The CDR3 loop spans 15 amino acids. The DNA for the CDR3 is TGCGCCAGCAGCCAGGACCCGACAGGTAACACTGAAGCTTTCTTT. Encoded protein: CASSQDPTGNTEAFF.

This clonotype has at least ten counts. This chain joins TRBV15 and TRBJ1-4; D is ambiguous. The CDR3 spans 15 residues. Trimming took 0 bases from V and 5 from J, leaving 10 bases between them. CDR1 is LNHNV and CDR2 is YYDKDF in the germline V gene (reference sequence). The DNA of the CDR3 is TGTGCCACCAGCAGAGAGGGCGGACTGAATGAAAAACTGTTTTTT. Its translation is CATSREGGLNEKLFF.

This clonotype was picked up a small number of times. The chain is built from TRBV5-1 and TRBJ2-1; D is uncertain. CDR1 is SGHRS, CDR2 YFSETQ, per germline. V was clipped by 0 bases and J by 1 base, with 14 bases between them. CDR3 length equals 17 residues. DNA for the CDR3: TGCGCCAGCAGCTTGGTGTTTGGTGAGGATTCCTACAATGAGCAGTTCTTC. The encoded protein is CASSLVFGEDSYNEQFF. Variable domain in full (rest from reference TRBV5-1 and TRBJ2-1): KAGVTQTPRYLIKTRGQQVTLSCSPISGHRSVSWYQQTPGQGLQFLFEYFSETQRNKGNFPGRFSGRQFSNSRSEMNVSTLELGDSALYLCASSLVFGEDSYNEQFFGPGTRLTVL.

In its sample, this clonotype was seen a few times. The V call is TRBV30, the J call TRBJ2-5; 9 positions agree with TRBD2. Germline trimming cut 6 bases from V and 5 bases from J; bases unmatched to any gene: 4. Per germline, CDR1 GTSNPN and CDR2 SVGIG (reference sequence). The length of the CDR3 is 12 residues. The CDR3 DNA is TGTGCCTGTCTAGCGGGGCGGGAGACCCAGTACTTC. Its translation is CACLAGRETQYF.

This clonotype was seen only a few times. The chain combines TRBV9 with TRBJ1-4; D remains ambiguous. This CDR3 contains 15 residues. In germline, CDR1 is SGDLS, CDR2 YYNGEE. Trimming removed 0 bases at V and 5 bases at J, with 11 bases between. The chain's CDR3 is CASSVGGGPNEKLFF. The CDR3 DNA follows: TGTGCCAGCAGCGTAGGAGGAGGACCCAATGAAAAACTGTTTTTT.

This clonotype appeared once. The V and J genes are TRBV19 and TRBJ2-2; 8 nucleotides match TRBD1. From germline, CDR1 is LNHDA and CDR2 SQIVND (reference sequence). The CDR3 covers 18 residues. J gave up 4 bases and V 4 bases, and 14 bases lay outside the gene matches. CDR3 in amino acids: CASSRGTGINLFTGELFF. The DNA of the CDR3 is TGTGCCAGTAGTAGGGGGACAGGAATCAACCTATTCACCGGGGAGCTGTTTTTT.

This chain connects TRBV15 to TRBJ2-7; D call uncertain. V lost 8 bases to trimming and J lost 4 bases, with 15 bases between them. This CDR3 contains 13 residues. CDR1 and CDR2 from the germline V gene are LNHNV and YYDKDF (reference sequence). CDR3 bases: TGTGCCACCGCGACACCGGGCTTATACGAGCAGTACTTC. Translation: CATATPGLYEQYF.

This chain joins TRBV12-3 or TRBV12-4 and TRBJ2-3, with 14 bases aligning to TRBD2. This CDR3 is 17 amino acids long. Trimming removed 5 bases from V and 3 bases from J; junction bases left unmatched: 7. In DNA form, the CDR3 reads TGTGCCAGCAGTCCTTCCAGACTAGCGGGGGGGACAGATACGCAGTATTTT. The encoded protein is CASSPSRLAGGTDTQYF.

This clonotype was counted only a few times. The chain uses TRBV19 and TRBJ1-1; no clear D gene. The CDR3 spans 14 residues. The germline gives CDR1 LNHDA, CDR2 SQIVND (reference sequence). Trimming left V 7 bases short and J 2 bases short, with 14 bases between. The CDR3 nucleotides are TGTGCCAGTACTACACTATACTCCAACACTGAAGCTTTCTTT. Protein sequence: CASTTLYSNTEAFF.

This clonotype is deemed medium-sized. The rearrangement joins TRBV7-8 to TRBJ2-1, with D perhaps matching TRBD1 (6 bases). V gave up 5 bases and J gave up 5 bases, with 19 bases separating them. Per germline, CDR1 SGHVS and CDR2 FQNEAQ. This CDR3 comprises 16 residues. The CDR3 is CASSPGFGDKNNEQFF. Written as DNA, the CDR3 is TGTGCCAGCAGCCCGGGGTTTGGGGACAAGAACAATGAGCAGTTCTTC.

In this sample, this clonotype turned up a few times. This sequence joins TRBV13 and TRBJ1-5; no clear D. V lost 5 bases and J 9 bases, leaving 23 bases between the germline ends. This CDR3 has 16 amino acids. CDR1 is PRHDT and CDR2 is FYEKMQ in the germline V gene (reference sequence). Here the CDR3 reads CASSEGSGPLGRPQHF. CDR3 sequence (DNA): TGTGCCAGCAGCGAAGGGTCTGGACCACTGGGTAGGCCCCAGCATTTT. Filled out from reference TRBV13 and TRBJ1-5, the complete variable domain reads AAGVIQSPRHLIKEKRETATLKCYPIPRHDTVYWYQQGPGQDPQFLISFYEKMQSDKGSIPDRFSAQQFSDYHSELNMSSLELGDSALYFCASSEGSGPLGRPQHFGDGTRLSIL.